The 15 T cell receptor beta chains below come from one sample, sequenced in a study of blood T cells in healthy people across ages. With a J-beta primer mix and a sample-barcoded 5' primer, a second PCR ran about 7 to 12 cycles. TCRdb processed the 5' RACE reads anew with MiXCR; each CDR3 protein has one entry. The sample shows about 1,400,000 distinct CDR3 sequences, around 39% of them seen only once. The sample comprised blood. The receptor source for this set is a woman aged 18-29 years in good health.

This clonotype occurred a few times. The J gene is TRBJ2-1, the V gene TRBV13, with D tentatively TRBD2 (5 bases). This CDR3 has 16 amino acids. CDR1 PRHDT and CDR2 FYEKMQ come from the germline V gene (reference sequence). Trimming pared 0 bases from V and 2 bases from J, leaving 11 bases between. CDR3 nucleotide sequence: TGTGCCAGCAGCTTAGGCATTAGCGAGGCCTACAATGAGCAGTTCTTC. This encodes CASSLGISEAYNEQFF.

Only a few counts were recorded for this clonotype. The CDR3 protein is CASSTERYDSYNEQFF. As DNA, the CDR3 is TGTGCCAGCAGTACCGAGCGGTACGATTCCTACAATGAGCAGTTCTTC. The rearrangement joins TRBV6-5 to TRBJ2-1, with D tentatively TRBD2 (5 bases). This CDR3 comprises 16 residues. Germline V CDR1 and CDR2: MNHEY, SVGAGI. The V end lost 5 bases, the J end lost 1 base, and 15 bases lay between the germline ends.

The chain recombines TRBV6-6 with TRBJ1-2; possible D gene TRBD1, 6 bases. V was clipped by 5 bases and J by 5 bases, with 18 bases between them. Per the germline V gene, CDR1 is MNHNY and CDR2 is SVGAGI (reference sequence). This CDR3 spans 15 amino acids. DNA for the CDR3: TGTGCCAGCAGTACCATGACAGGCGATCCTTATGGCTACACCTTC. Translation gives CASSTMTGDPYGYTF.

The V gene is TRBV3-1, the J gene TRBJ2-3, with TRBD2 matching 13 bases. Germline trimming cut 2 bases from V and 3 bases from J; bases unmatched to any gene: 11. The CDR3 length is 19 residues. Germline values: CDR1 LGHDT, CDR2 YNNKEL (reference sequence). In DNA, the CDR3 is TGTGCCAGCAGCCAAAGAGGACTAGCGGGGGCCGCGGGGACAGATACGCAGTATTTT. Its protein is CASSQRGLAGAAGTDTQYF.

The sample holds one count of this clonotype. A junction boundary mismatches the germline segment, possibly from a read error. The chain couples TRBV10-3 to TRBJ2-7, with no clear D. Germline V gene sequence: CDR1 ENHRY, CDR2 SYGVKD. This CDR3 spans 11 amino acids. CDR3 in amino acids: CAISGTYERYF. The CDR3 DNA follows: TGTGCCATCAGCGGAACCTACGAGCGGTACTTC.

The CDR3: CASSLGGGAQPQHF. CDR3 coding DNA: TGCGCCAGCAGCTTGGGCGGGGGTGCTCAGCCCCAGCATTTT. V and J are TRBV5-1 and TRBJ1-5; possibly TRBD1 for D (5 bases). The CDR3 consists of 14 residues. In germline, CDR1 is SGHRS, CDR2 YFSETQ. The ends were cut back, 0 bases at V and 6 bases at J, with 10 bases in the middle. Looking up the rest from reference TRBV5-1 and TRBJ1-5 gives the full variable domain: KAGVTQTPRYLIKTRGQQVTLSCSPISGHRSVSWYQQTPGQGLQFLFEYFSETQRNKGNFPGRFSGRQFSNSRSEMNVSTLELGDSALYLCASSLGGGAQPQHFGDGTRLSIL.

The chain joins TRBV5-6 to TRBJ1-4, with TRBD1 matching over 7 bases. CDR1 is SGHDT and CDR2 is YYEEEE in the germline V gene. V was clipped by 5 bases and J by 6 bases; unmatched bases: 7. The CDR3 has 14 residues. The CDR3 coding sequence is TGTGCCAGCAGACCCAGGGGGACAGATGAAAAACTGTTTTTT. Amino acids: CASRPRGTDEKLFF.

The chain is built from TRBV29-1 and TRBJ1-1, with a weak D call TRBD1 (6 bases). The germline V and J ends were trimmed by 4 bases and 1 base, with 7 bases remaining between them. Germline V gene data show CDR1 as SQVTM and CDR2 as ANQGSEA. CDR3 size: 12 residues. The CDR3 is CSVAQGNTEAFF. DNA for the CDR3: TGCAGCGTTGCACAGGGGAACACTGAAGCTTTCTTT.

This chain joins TRBV7-7 and TRBJ2-7; TRBD2 aligns across 9 bases. This CDR3 has 15 amino acids. Germline assignment: CDR1 SSHAT and CDR2 FNYEAQ (reference sequence). Trimming removed 5 bases from V and 3 bases from J; junction bases left unmatched: 8. CDR3: CASSQGSGSNYEQYF. The CDR3 DNA reads as TGTGCCAGCAGCCAGGGTAGCGGGAGTAACTACGAGCAGTACTTC.

The rearrangement uses TRBV20-1 and TRBJ1-2; TRBD1 is a possible D gene (6 bases). Germline V CDR1 and CDR2: DFQATT, SNEGSKA (reference sequence). With 3 bases removed from V and 8 bases from J, the gap between germline ends came to 13 bases. The CDR3 length is 12 residues. Written as DNA, the CDR3 is TGCAGTGCTAGGGCAGGGGCGCGGGGCTACACCTTC. It codes for CSARAGARGYTF.

The table lists this clonotype with a few counts. This chain links TRBV4-1 with TRBJ2-3, with 8 bases aligning to TRBD2. There are 17 residues in the CDR3. V gave up 0 bases and J gave up 4 bases; unmatched junction bases: 9. Germline V CDR1 and CDR2: MGHRA, YSYEKL. The CDR3 sequence is CASSQDTGLGGADTQYF. The CDR3 DNA reads TGCGCCAGCAGCCAAGATACGGGACTAGGAGGGGCAGATACGCAGTATTTT.

The chain has TRBV2 and TRBJ2-1; 8 bases align to TRBD2. Germline V lookup: CDR1 SNHLY, CDR2 FYNNEI. Trimming took 5 bases from V and 4 from J; bases not matched to a gene: 7. CDR3 size: 15 residues. CDR3 nucleotide sequence: TGTGCCAGCAGTCGCCTAGCGGGTCTTTACAATGAGCAGTTCTTC. This translates into CASSRLAGLYNEQFF. Supplemented by reference TRBV2 and TRBJ2-1, the full variable domain reads EPEVTQTPSHQVTQMGQEVILRCVPISNHLYFYWYRQILGQKVEFLVSFYNNEISEKSEIFDDQFSVERPDGSNFTLKIRSTKLEDSAMYFCASSRLAGLYNEQFFGPGTRLTVL.

The J gene is TRBJ1-2, the V gene TRBV5-1, with D perhaps matching TRBD1 (6 bases). Germline lookup yields CDR1 SGHRS and CDR2 YFSETQ. The CDR3 is made up of 17 amino acids. V was trimmed by 4 bases and J by 4 bases, leaving 23 bases between them. DNA for the CDR3: TGCGCCAGCAGCCTGGAATCGAGGGGGATCGGTTCCTATGGCTACACCTTC. Translated: CASSLESRGIGSYGYTF.

This clonotype was found a few times. The chain joins TRBV4-1 to TRBJ2-3; D is possibly TRBD2 (5 bases). V lost 1 base to trimming and J lost 10 bases, with 12 bases between them. Germline CDR1 reads MGHRA; CDR2 reads YSYEKL. CDR3 length: 13 residues. The CDR3 loop reads CASSQVSGVAQYF. In DNA, the CDR3 is TGCGCCAGCAGCCAAGTATCCGGGGTGGCGCAGTATTTT.

The rearrangement joins TRBV24-1 to TRBJ2-2; the D is unclear. V lost 7 bases to trimming and J lost 0 bases, with 8 bases between them. This CDR3 has 14 amino acids. In germline, CDR1 is KGHDR, CDR2 SFDVKD. The CDR3 is CATRPTSNTGELFF. The CDR3 coding sequence is TGTGCCACCAGGCCGACTTCGAACACCGGGGAGCTGTTTTTT.